This T cell receptor beta chain appears in the sequencing data of a study of identical twins. Study-wide points: For out-of-frame alpha sequences shared by twins, low generation probability was in excess.

TCRdb independently ran MiXCR on the 5' RACE reads; one entry per CDR3 protein. The sample has roughly 490,000 distinct CDR3 sequences, approximately 15% seen once. For this clonotype: The antigen is undetermined.

In addition, the sample was reused for a study of yellow fever vaccine responses in identical twins.

This sequence was found in a woman younger than 30 in good health. Sequences were obtained from CD4+ T cells sorted from blood.

CDR3 sequence: CASSNPDPYQETQYF. CDR3 in DNA: TGTGCCAGCAGCAACCCCGACCCCTACCAAGAGACCCAGTACTTC. V usage is TRBV6-1 and J usage is TRBJ2-5, with no clear D. Deletions cut 6 bases from V and 0 bases from J, with 14 bases between. Germline V gives CDR1 MNHNS, CDR2 SASEGT. There are 15 residues in the CDR3.